The 20 T cell receptor beta chains given below trace back to one sample, sequenced in a study of blood T cell repertoires in COVID-19 (dated by TCRdb to 2018 to 2021). The protocol used for the library was the immunoSEQ multiplex PCR assay. What TCRdb holds here is the immuneACCESS table cut down to in-frame rearrangements. Part of the clones is not present; checked against another copy, under half of the missing clones reflect an unresolved V gene, and the others are unexplained. Within this sample are some 320,000 clones, with roughly nine tenths of them counted one time only. Around 2.6% of the sample comes from the top ten. The specimen was PBMCs or T cells enriched from blood (not recorded which). Receptor source: a man aged 60 to 75 who had recovered from COVID-19.

This rearrangement joins TRBV19 to TRBJ1-5; 7 positions agree with TRBD1. This CDR3 has 14 amino acids. Germline CDR1 and CDR2: LNHDA and SQIVND (reference sequence). Trimming removed 5 bases from V and 7 bases from J; junction bases left unmatched: 8. CDR3 DNA: TGTGCCAGTAGTGGAAGACAGGGAGGCCAGCCCCAGCATTTT. Its protein is CASSGRQGGQPQHF. The full variable domain, in which reference TRBV19 and TRBJ1-5 provide the parts outside the CDR3, is DGGITQSPKYLFRKEGQNVTLSCEQNLNHDAMYWYRQDPGQGLRLIYYSQIVNDFQKGDIAEGYSVSREKKESFPLTVTSAQKNPTAFYLCASSGRQGGQPQHFGDGTRLSIL.

The chain combines TRBV5-1 with TRBJ1-1; 8 bases map to TRBD1. V lost 4 bases to trimming and J lost 3 bases; unmatched junction nucleotides: 5. This CDR3 contains 14 residues. Germline CDR1 SGHRS, CDR2 YFSETQ. The CDR3 reads CASSIQGADTEAFF. As DNA, the CDR3 is TGCGCCAGCAGCATCCAGGGGGCTGACACTGAAGCTTTCTTT.

The chain couples TRBV6-5 to TRBJ2-5, with a weak D call TRBD2 (6 bases). CDR3 length: 15 amino acids. V was shortened by 6 bases and J by 1 base, with 15 bases between the two germline ends. Germline V gene lookup returns CDR1 MNHEY and CDR2 SVGAGI. The CDR3: CASRRALASQETQYF. In nucleotides, the CDR3 is TGTGCCAGCAGGCGAGCGCTAGCGAGCCAAGAGACCCAGTACTTC.

This clone was seen repeatedly, ten times or more. CDR3 residues: CASSYSFRASGNTIYF. In DNA, the CDR3 is TGTGCCAGCAGTTACTCTTTCAGGGCCTCTGGAAACACCATATATTTT. The chain joins TRBV6-6 to TRBJ1-3; perhaps TRBD1 as D (5 bases). V lost 0 bases and J 0 bases, leaving 9 bases between the germline ends. The length of the CDR3 is 16 residues. Germline assignment: CDR1 MNHNY and CDR2 SVGAGI (reference sequence).

This rearrangement joins TRBV5-1 to TRBJ2-1; 11 bases map to TRBD1. The CDR3 has 14 amino acids. The germline CDR1 and CDR2 sequences are SGHRS and YFSETQ. J gave up 2 bases and V 6 bases, and 1 base lay outside the gene matches. The CDR3 DNA reads as TGCGCCAGCACGGGACAGGGGGCCTACAATGAGCAGTTCTTC. Its protein product is CASTGQGAYNEQFF.

The chain recombines TRBV9 with TRBJ1-4, with 8 positions matching TRBD1. The CDR3 runs to 16 residues. CDR1 and CDR2 from the germline V gene are SGDLS and YYNGEE. With V trimmed by 4 bases and J by 0 bases, 5 bases remained unmatched. Here the CDR3 reads CASSHRGDATNEKLFF. In DNA, the CDR3 is TGTGCCAGCAGCCACAGGGGGGATGCAACTAATGAAAAACTGTTTTTT.

The chain recombines TRBV7-8 with TRBJ2-5; D not resolved. This CDR3 contains 13 residues. V lost 5 bases and J 7 bases, leaving 14 bases between the germline ends. CDR1 is SGHVS, CDR2 FQNEAQ, per germline. The CDR3 nucleotides read TGTGCCAGCAGCCCCGAAAGATTCGGGACCCAGTACTTC. Translated, it gives CASSPERFGTQYF.

V usage is TRBV5-1 and J usage is TRBJ2-5; D uncertain. V shed 1 base and J shed 4 bases, with 20 bases lying between them. The CDR3 covers 17 residues. Germline V lookup: CDR1 SGHRS, CDR2 YFSETQ. The CDR3 sequence is CASSLTEQNILAETQYF. In DNA form, the CDR3 reads TGCGCCAGCAGCTTGACCGAACAGAACATTTTGGCAGAGACCCAGTACTTC.

CDR3 bases: TGTGCCACCAGTGAAGGGACAGTTAGACAGCCCCAGCATTTT. Its protein is CATSEGTVRQPQHF. This chain joins TRBV24-1 and TRBJ1-5; 7 bases fit TRBD1. In germline, CDR1 is KGHDR, CDR2 SFDVKD. CDR3 size: 14 residues. The V segment lost 4 bases and the J segment 7 bases; nucleotides outside the gene matches: 6.

The chain couples TRBV19 to TRBJ1-2, with a weak D call TRBD1 (6 bases). The CDR3 totals 16 residues. CDR1 and CDR2 (germline): LNHDA, SQIVND (reference sequence). Trimming pared 6 bases from V and 3 bases from J, leaving 20 bases between. Here the CDR3 reads CASSEGHFNLDYGYTF. CDR3 DNA: TGTGCCAGTAGCGAGGGACACTTCAACTTAGACTATGGCTACACCTTC.

The gene calls are TRBV19 and TRBJ1-3; 9 bases fit TRBD1. The germline CDR1 and CDR2 sequences are LNHDA and SQIVND (reference sequence). CDR3 length: 17 residues. V was clipped by 1 base and J by 0 bases; unmatched bases: 4. CDR3 nucleotides: TGTGCCAGTAGTATAGTCACAGGGGGCATCTCTGGAAACACCATATATTTT. It yields the protein CASSIVTGGISGNTIYF.

The CDR3 protein is CASTGRSGNTIYF. CDR3 in DNA: TGTGCCAGCACTGGCAGGTCTGGAAACACCATATATTTT. The rearrangement links TRBV3-1 (or the pseudogene TRBV3-2) to TRBJ1-3; D is uncertain. Deletions cut 7 bases from V and 1 base from J, with 8 bases between. Germline-derived CDR1 and CDR2 are LGHDT and YNNKEL (reference sequence). CDR3 length: 13 amino acids.

This sequence joins TRBV18 and TRBJ2-7; 10 bases map to TRBD2. The CDR3 runs 15 residues. V shed 3 bases, J shed 2 bases, and the junction held 4 bases outside the gene matches. Germline CDR1 KGHSH, CDR2 LQKENI. CDR3 sequence: CASSPGLANPYEQYF. CDR3 in DNA: TGTGCCAGCTCACCGGGACTAGCGAATCCCTACGAGCAGTACTTC.

This clone was counted once. The chain employs TRBV4-1 and TRBJ1-4; possible D gene TRBD1, 5 bases. V dropped 3 bases and J dropped 3 bases, with 11 bases sitting between them. CDR3 length: 15 residues. Germline lookup yields CDR1 MGHRA and CDR2 YSYEKL. CDR3 region: CASSQLGGANEKLFF. As DNA, the CDR3 is TGCGCCAGCAGCCAGCTTGGGGGGGCTAATGAAAAACTGTTTTTT.

The rearrangement uses TRBV7-3 and TRBJ1-5; TRBD1 is a possible D gene (5 bases). The CDR3 spans 12 residues. Germline V lookup: CDR1 SGHTA, CDR2 FQGTGA. For the CDR3, the DNA is TGTGGCCGGGACGCGGGGAATCAGCCCCAGCATTTT. It translates to CGRDAGNQPQHF. The full variable domain, its missing parts supplied by reference TRBV7-3 and TRBJ1-5, is GAGVSQTPSNKVTEKGKYVELRCDPISGHTALYWYRQSLGQGPEFLIYFQGTGAADDSGLPNDRFFAVRPEGSVSTLKIQRTERGDSAVYLCGRDAGNQPQHFGDGTRLSIL.

This chain uses TRBV5-1 with TRBJ1-1; D may be TRBD1 (6 bases). CDR1 SGHRS and CDR2 YFSETQ come from the germline V gene. V lost 2 bases and J lost 0, with 17 bases in between. This CDR3 is 17 amino acids long. The CDR3 DNA reads TGCGCCAGCAGCTTTGGGGAGGGGGTTACCTTGAACACTGAAGCTTTCTTT. Translation: CASSFGEGVTLNTEAFF.

This rearrangement joins TRBV7-3 to TRBJ2-1; 13 bases line up with TRBD2. The CDR3 runs to 16 residues. Germline V gene data show CDR1 as SGHTA and CDR2 as FQGTGA. J was trimmed by 8 bases and V by 5 bases; bases with no gene match: 9. The CDR3 region has the DNA TGTGCCAGCAGCCTTCGACTAGCGGGAGGCTTTCATGAGCAGTTCTTC. Translated: CASSLRLAGGFHEQFF.

The V and J genes are TRBV5-4 and TRBJ2-2; 8 bases fit TRBD2. After removal of 5 bases from V and 2 bases from J, the junction contained 8 bases not matched to a gene. The germline CDR1 and CDR2 sequences are SGHNT and YYREEE (reference sequence). The CDR3 consists of 16 residues. CDR3 bases: TGTGCCAGCAGTCTACTGTTAGCGGGAAACACCGGGGAGCTGTTTTTT. Its translation is CASSLLLAGNTGELFF. Using reference TRBV5-4 and TRBJ2-2 for the parts outside the CDR3, the full variable domain is ETGVTQSPTHLIKTRGQQVTLRCSSQSGHNTVSWYQQALGQGPQFIFQYYREEENGRGNFPPRFSGLQFPNYSSELNVNALELDDSALYLCASSLLLAGNTGELFFGEGSRLTVL.

The V call is TRBV6-5, the J call TRBJ2-2, with TRBD2 matching 7 bases. Germline loops: CDR1 MNHEY, CDR2 SVGAGI. The CDR3 covers 16 residues. The ends lost 2 bases at V and 4 bases at J; junction bases unmatched: 7. CDR3 protein: CASSYPPGRATGELFF. CDR3 in DNA: TGTGCCAGCAGTTACCCCCCGGGGAGGGCCACCGGGGAGCTGTTTTTT.

The chain links TRBV3-1 (or the pseudogene TRBV3-2) to TRBJ2-1, with 15 bases fitting TRBD2. CDR3 length: 18 amino acids. In germline, CDR1 is LGHDT, CDR2 YNNKEL (reference sequence). With 10 bases clipped from V and 8 bases from J, the junction kept 18 bases outside the gene matches. CDR3 DNA: TGTGCCACCAGGGACGGACTAGCGGGAGGGCCCTCGTTGCATGAGCAGTTCTTC. Encoded protein: CATRDGLAGGPSLHEQFF.